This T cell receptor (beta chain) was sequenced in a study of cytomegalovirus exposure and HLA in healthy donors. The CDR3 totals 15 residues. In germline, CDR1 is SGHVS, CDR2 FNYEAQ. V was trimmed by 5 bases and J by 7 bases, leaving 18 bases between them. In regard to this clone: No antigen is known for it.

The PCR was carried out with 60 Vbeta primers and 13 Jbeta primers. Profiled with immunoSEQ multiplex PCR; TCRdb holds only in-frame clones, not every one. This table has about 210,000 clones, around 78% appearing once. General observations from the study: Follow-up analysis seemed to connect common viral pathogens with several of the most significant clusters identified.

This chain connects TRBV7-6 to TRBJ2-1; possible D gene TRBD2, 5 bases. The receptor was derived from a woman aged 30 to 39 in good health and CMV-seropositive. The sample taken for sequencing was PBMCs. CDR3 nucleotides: TGTGCCAGCAGCCAAGGAGCGGAAACTACAAATGAGCAGTTCTTC. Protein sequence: CASSQGAETTNEQFF.